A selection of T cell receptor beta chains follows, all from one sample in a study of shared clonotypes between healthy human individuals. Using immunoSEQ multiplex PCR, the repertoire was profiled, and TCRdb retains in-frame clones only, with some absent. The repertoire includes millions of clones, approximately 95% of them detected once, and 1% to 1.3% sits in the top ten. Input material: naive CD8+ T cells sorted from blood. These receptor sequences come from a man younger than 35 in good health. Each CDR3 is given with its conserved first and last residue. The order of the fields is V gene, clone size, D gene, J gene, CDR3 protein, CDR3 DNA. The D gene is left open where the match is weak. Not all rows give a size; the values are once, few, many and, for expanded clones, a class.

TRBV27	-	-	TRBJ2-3	CASSLTTGPSTDTQYF	TGTGCCAGCAGTTTAACTACAGGGCCTAGCACAGATACGCAGTATTTT
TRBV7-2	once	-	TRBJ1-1	CASSGELNTEAFF	TGTGCCAGCAGTGGTGAGCTGAACACTGAAGCTTTCTTT
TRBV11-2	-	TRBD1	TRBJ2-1	CASSLIPQGANEQFF	TGTGCCAGCAGCTTAATCCCGCAGGGGGCAAATGAGCAGTTCTTC
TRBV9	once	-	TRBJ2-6	CASSLDRDAAGANVLTF	TGTGCCAGCAGCCTCGACCGGGACGCGGCTGGGGCCAACGTCCTGACTTTC
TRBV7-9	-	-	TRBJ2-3	CASSLGGTDTQYF	TGTGCCAGCAGCCTTGGGGGCACAGATACGCAGTATTTT
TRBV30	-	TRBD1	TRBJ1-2	CAWSATGVDGYTF	TGTGCCTGGAGTGCGACAGGGGTCGACGGCTACACCTTC
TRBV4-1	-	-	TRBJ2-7	CASSQGPIGGLAYEQYF	TGCGCCAGCAGCCAAGGACCGATCGGGGGGCTCGCCTACGAGCAGTACTTC
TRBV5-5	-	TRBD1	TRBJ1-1	CASSFQGEEAFF	TGTGCCAGCAGTTTTCAGGGGGAGGAAGCTTTCTTT
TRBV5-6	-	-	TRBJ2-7	CASSLGGDYEQYF	TGTGCCAGCAGCTTGGGCGGTGATTACGAGCAGTACTTC
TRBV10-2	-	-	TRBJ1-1	CASSDAGLEAFF	TGCGCCAGCAGTGATGCGGGACTTGAAGCTTTCTTT
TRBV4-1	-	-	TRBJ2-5	CASSQAPSGQLEETQYF	TGCGCCAGCAGCCAAGCTCCGTCGGGGCAACTGGAGGAGACCCAGTACTTC
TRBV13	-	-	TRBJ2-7	CASSLGGDEQYF	TGTGCCAGCAGCTTAGGTGGGGACGAGCAGTACTTC
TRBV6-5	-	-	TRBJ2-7	CASSYEALGYEQYF	TGTGCCAGCAGTTACGAAGCTCTGGGCTACGAGCAGTACTTC
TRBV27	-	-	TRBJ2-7	CASSPPGAYEQYF	TGTGCCAGCAGTCCCCCGGGGGCCTACGAGCAGTACTTC
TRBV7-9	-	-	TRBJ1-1	CASSLDWSAHKTEAFF	TGTGCCAGCAGCTTAGATTGGTCGGCTCATAAAACTGAAGCTTTCTTT
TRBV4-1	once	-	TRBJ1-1	CASSQDRARLNTEAFF	TGCGCCAGCAGCCAAGATCGTGCCAGATTGAACACTGAAGCTTTCTTT
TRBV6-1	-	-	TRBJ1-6	CASSSIDLGHSPLHF	TGTGCCAGCAGTTCCATCGACCTGGGGCATTCACCCCTCCACTTT
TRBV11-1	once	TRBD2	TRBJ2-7	CASSLTSVYEQYF	TGTGCCAGCAGCTTGACTAGCGTGTACGAGCAGTACTTC
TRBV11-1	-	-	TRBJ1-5	CASSLGSNQPQHF	TGTGCCAGCAGCTTAGGTAGCAATCAGCCCCAGCATTTT
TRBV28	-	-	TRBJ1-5	CASSPRPRQEASNQPQHF	TGTGCCAGCAGTCCCCGCCCCCGACAGGAAGCCAGCAATCAGCCCCAGCATTTT
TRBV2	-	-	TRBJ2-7	CASRVWASVPYEQYF	TGTGCCAGCAGGGTATGGGCCTCAGTCCCCTACGAGCAGTACTTC
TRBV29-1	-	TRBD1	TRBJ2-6	CSGIIPGQAFSGANVLTF	TGCAGCGGGATAATACCGGGACAGGCCTTCTCTGGGGCCAACGTCCTGACTTTC
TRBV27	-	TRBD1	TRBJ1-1	CASSLTRGHGTEAFF	TGTGCCAGCAGTCTTACCAGGGGGCATGGCACTGAAGCTTTCTTT
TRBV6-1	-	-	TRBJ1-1	CASSSRDRNTEAFF	TGTGCCAGCAGTTCCCGGGACCGGAACACTGAAGCTTTCTTT
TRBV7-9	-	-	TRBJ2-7	CASSRDLPEQYF	TGTGCCAGCAGCCGAGACCTCCCCGAGCAGTACTTC
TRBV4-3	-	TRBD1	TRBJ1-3	CASSQDPGTGSDGNTIYF	TGCGCCAGCAGCCAAGATCCCGGGACAGGGTCGGACGGAAACACCATATATTTT
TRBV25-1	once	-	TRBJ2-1	CASSTRLLESSYNEQFF	TGTGCCAGCAGTACGCGGCTACTGGAGAGCTCCTACAATGAGCAGTTCTTC
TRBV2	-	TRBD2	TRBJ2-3	CAVRVLAGEDTQYF	TGTGCCGTCAGGGTACTAGCGGGAGAAGATACGCAGTATTTT
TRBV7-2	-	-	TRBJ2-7	CASSLDRLISYEQYF	TGTGCCAGCAGCTTAGACAGGTTGATCTCCTACGAGCAGTACTTC
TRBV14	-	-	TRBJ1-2	CASSQEVRGNYGYTF	TGTGCCAGCAGCCAAGAAGTCAGGGGTAACTATGGCTACACCTTC
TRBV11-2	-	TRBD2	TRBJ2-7	CASSLGKRGGYEQYF	TGTGCCAGCAGCTTAGGAAAGCGGGGAGGCTACGAGCAGTACTTC
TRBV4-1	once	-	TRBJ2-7	CASSQDLGLTYEQYF	TGCGCCAGCAGCCAAGATCTCGGACTAACCTACGAGCAGTACTTC
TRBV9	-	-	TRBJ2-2	CASSVASGSSGELFF	TGTGCCAGCAGCGTAGCCTCAGGGTCGAGCGGGGAGCTGTTTTTT
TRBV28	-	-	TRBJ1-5	CASSLYRAGGQPQHF	TGTGCCAGCAGTTTGTATAGGGCCGGCGGACAGCCCCAGCATTTT
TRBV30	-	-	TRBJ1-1	CAWSVGVNTEAFF	TGTGCCTGGAGTGTGGGTGTGAACACTGAAGCTTTCTTT
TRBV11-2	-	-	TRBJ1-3	CASSLDPIGNTIYF	TGTGCCAGCAGCTTAGATCCGATCGGAAACACCATATATTTT
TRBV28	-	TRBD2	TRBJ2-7	CASSYGRSYEQYF	TGTGCCAGCAGTTACGGGAGGAGTTACGAGCAGTACTTC
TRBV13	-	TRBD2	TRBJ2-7	CASSFGTSRHEQYF	TGTGCCAGCAGCTTCGGGACTAGTAGGCACGAGCAGTACTTC
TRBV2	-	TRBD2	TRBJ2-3	CASSPGLAGAGTDTQYF	TGTGCCAGCAGTCCGGGACTAGCGGGGGCGGGCACAGATACGCAGTATTTT
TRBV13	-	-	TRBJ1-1	CASSLGERNTEAFF	TGTGCCAGCAGCCTAGGGGAAAGGAACACTGAAGCTTTCTTT
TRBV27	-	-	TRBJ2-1	CASSLPGTYNEQFF	TGTGCCAGCAGTTTACCAGGGACCTACAATGAGCAGTTCTTC
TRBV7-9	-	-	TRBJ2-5	CASSLLAVQETQYF	TGTGCCAGCAGCTTACTAGCTGTCCAAGAGACCCAGTACTTC
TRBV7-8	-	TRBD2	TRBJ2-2	CASSLARLAGVGELFF	TGTGCCAGCAGCTTAGCGCGGCTAGCGGGAGTCGGGGAGCTGTTTTTT